This is a list of T cell receptor beta chains from one sample in a study of blood T cells in healthy people across ages. TCRdb re-analysed the 5' RACE reads in MiXCR, keeping a single row per CDR3 protein. The data hold around 2 million distinct CDR3 sequences, with more than 35% observed a single time. The sample consisted of blood. The source is a human donor in good health. The CDR3 runs from the conserved cysteine through the conserved F or W. A D gene is named only where the DNA matches it firmly. Where a row states a size, it is once, few, many or the class of an expanded clone; other rows omit it.

V gene	D gene	J gene	clone size	CDR3 DNA	CDR3 protein
TRBV9	-	TRBJ2-4	-	TGTGCCGGCAGCCCCGAGGGGGGGGCGATGGCCAAAAACATTCAGTACTTC	CAGSPEGGAMAKNIQYF
TRBV7-2	-	TRBJ2-6	few	TGTGCCAGCACCCGGAACTCTGGGGCCAACGTCCTGACTTTC	CASTRNSGANVLTF
TRBV4-1	-	TRBJ2-6	-	TGCGCCAGCAGCCAAGAGCAGGCGAGCTCTGGGGCCAACGTCCTGACTTTC	CASSQEQASSGANVLTF
TRBV10-3	TRBD2	TRBJ2-1	-	TGTGCCATCAGTGAGGCTTCGGGAGGGAGCTCCTACAATGAGCAGTTCTTC	CAISEASGGSSYNEQFF
TRBV2	-	TRBJ2-1	few	TGTGCCAGCAGTGAAGCCGCCGCCTACAATGAGCAGTTCTTC	CASSEAAAYNEQFF
TRBV2	-	TRBJ2-1	few	TGTGCCAGCAGTGAAGATCCGGGGGCGATCTACAATGAGCAGTTCTTC	CASSEDPGAIYNEQFF
TRBV27	-	TRBJ2-1	-	TGTGCCAGCAGTTTGAGGCGTTTCAATGAGCAGTTCTTC	CASSLRRFNEQFF
TRBV7-7	-	TRBJ2-1	few	TGTGCTAGCAGCTTTAGCCCCAAGAGCTCCTACAATGAGCAGTTCTTC	CASSFSPKSSYNEQFF
TRBV20-1	TRBD1	TRBJ1-6	few	TGCAGTGCTCGGCGGGACAGGGTTTCACCCCTCCACTTT	CSARRDRVSPLHF
TRBV29-1	-	TRBJ1-1	few	TGCAGCGCCTCGCCTATCGGGGCTGAAGCTTTCTTT	CSASPIGAEAFF
TRBV7-9	TRBD2	TRBJ2-5	few	TGTGCCAGCAGCTCCTCACCACTAGCGGGGGAGCAGTACTTC	CASSSSPLAGEQYF
TRBV19	TRBD1	TRBJ2-7	-	TGTGCCAGTAGTCCCGACAGGGTCGCCTACGAGCAGTACTTC	CASSPDRVAYEQYF
TRBV7-2	-	TRBJ2-1	-	TGTGCCAGCACACCCCAAACCTGGGATGAGCAGTTCTTC	CASTPQTWDEQFF
TRBV6-1	TRBD1	TRBJ2-5	few	TGTGCCAGCGGGCTGGACAGGGGGCAAGAGACCCAGTACTTC	CASGLDRGQETQYF
TRBV30	TRBD2	TRBJ2-1	-	TGTGCCTGGAGTGTGTTTAGCGGGGGGGCAATGTTCTTC	CAWSVFSGGAMFF
TRBV29-1	TRBD1	TRBJ1-5	-	TGCAGCGTTAAGCTGGACAGGGGAGGCAGCAATCAGCCCCAGCATTTT	CSVKLDRGGSNQPQHF
TRBV6-2/TRBV6-3	-	TRBJ2-2	few	TGTGCCAGCAGTTACCGGGGGCCCTTTGACGGGGAGCTGTTTTTT	CASSYRGPFDGELFF
TRBV7-2	TRBD1	TRBJ2-6	few	TGTGCCAGCAGCTCCACGGGACAGTTGTCCTCTGGGGCCAACGTCCTGACTTTC	CASSSTGQLSSGANVLTF
TRBV6-5	-	TRBJ2-6	-	TGTGCCAGCAGTTACTCGATGGGGCCCACTGGGGCCAACGTCCTGACTTTC	CASSYSMGPTGANVLTF
TRBV7-2	-	TRBJ1-5	-	TGTGCCAGCAGCTTAGGCGGACAGAATAACAATCAGCCCCAGCATTTT	CASSLGGQNNNQPQHF
TRBV12-3/TRBV12-4	-	TRBJ1-1	once	TGTGCCAGCAGTTTTAAGGGGTCTCGGGCTTTCTTT	CASSFKGSRAFF
TRBV6-2/TRBV6-3	-	TRBJ1-1	-	TGTGCCAGCAGCTTGTCAGGGGCCCCGAACACTGAAGCTTTCTTT	CASSLSGAPNTEAFF
TRBV4-1	-	TRBJ2-2	few	TGCGCCAGCAGCCAAAGGGGGGCCACCGGGGAGCTGTTTTTT	CASSQRGATGELFF
TRBV18	-	TRBJ2-1	-	TGTGCCAGCGGGGGACTTGCTAATGAGCAGTTCTTC	CASGGLANEQFF